The 9 T cell receptor beta chains given below trace back to one sample, sequenced in a study of shared clonotypes between healthy human individuals. Generated by immunoSEQ multiplex PCR, the TCRdb table keeps only in-frame clones and is missing some. The sample has approximately 1,000,000 clones, 60% to 85% seen once. Sample: memory CD4+ T cells from PBMCs. The sample's subset: CD45RA-negative fraction. The receptors originated from a young man in good health. Some clones in this sample may be carry-over from other donors' samples.

The CDR3 loop reads CASSPQGHLNIQYF. The DNA of the CDR3 is TGCGCCAGCAGCCCACAGGGGCATTTAAACATTCAGTACTTC. The V call is TRBV5-1, the J call TRBJ2-4; 7 bases map to TRBD1. CDR1 is SGHRS and CDR2 is YFSETQ in the germline V gene. The CDR3 consists of 14 residues. Trimming at V came to 4 bases and at J to 6 bases, leaving 7 bases not matched to a gene.

V is TRBV7-9 and J is TRBJ2-7; TRBD2 might be the D (5 bases). The V gene lost 4 bases and the J gene lost 4 bases, with 14 bases spanning the gap. The germline gives CDR1 SEHNR, CDR2 FQNEAQ (reference sequence). The CDR3 covers 14 residues. The CDR3 reads CASSSLGLSYEQYF. CDR3 in DNA: TGTGCCAGCAGCTCACTAGGGTTATCTTACGAGCAGTACTTC. Using reference TRBV7-9 and TRBJ2-7 for the parts outside the CDR3, the full variable domain is DTGVSQNPRHKITKRGQNVTFRCDPISEHNRLYWYRQTLGQGPEFLTYFQNEAQLEKSRLLSDRFSAERPKGSFSTLEIQRTEQGDSAMYLCASSSLGLSYEQYFGPGTRLTVT.

Comment on this clone: Additional DNA sequences in this sample encode the identical CDR3. The chain joins TRBV5-4 to TRBJ1-3, with a weak D call TRBD1 (5 bases). Per the germline V gene, CDR1 is SGHNT and CDR2 is YYREEE (reference sequence). The CDR3 runs to 14 residues. Trimming pared 0 bases from V and 2 bases from J, leaving 6 bases between. This CDR3 reads CASSLAGTGNTIYF. CDR3 DNA: TGTGCCAGCAGCTTGGCAGGGACTGGAAACACCATATATTTT.

The genes are TRBV5-1 and TRBJ1-2; D might be TRBD1 (6 bases). Deletions cut 4 bases from V and 3 bases from J, with 13 bases between. This CDR3 spans 14 amino acids. Germline V gives CDR1 SGHRS, CDR2 YFSETQ. The CDR3 DNA reads TGCGCCAGCAGCATCCCAGGGGCGGACTATGGCTACACCTTC. Amino acid sequence: CASSIPGADYGYTF.

The V and J genes are TRBV5-1 and TRBJ2-3; possible D gene TRBD1, 6 bases. V dropped 2 bases and J dropped 4 bases, with 14 bases sitting between them. The germline gives CDR1 SGHRS, CDR2 YFSETQ. CDR3 size: 15 residues. Here the CDR3 reads CASSLSDGGADTQYF. DNA of the CDR3: TGCGCCAGCAGCTTAAGTGATGGGGGCGCAGATACGCAGTATTTT.

V is TRBV2 and J is TRBJ2-1; the D is unclear. V was trimmed by 6 bases and J by 0 bases, leaving 3 bases between them. CDR3 size: 12 residues. Per the germline V gene, CDR1 is SNHLY and CDR2 is FYNNEI. The CDR3 loop is CASRGSYNEQFF. CDR3 in DNA: TGTGCCAGCAGAGGCTCCTACAATGAGCAGTTCTTC.

For the CDR3, the DNA is TGTGCCAGCAGCTTATCAACTAGCGGACTCTACGAGCAGTACTTC. It specifies CASSLSTSGLYEQYF. The chain recombines TRBV7-2 with TRBJ2-7, with 8 bases identical to TRBD2. There are 15 residues in the CDR3. The V and J ends lost 2 bases and 3 bases, in that order; junction bases with no gene match: 6. Germline CDR1 and CDR2: SGHTA and FQGNSA.

This rearrangement joins TRBV14 to TRBJ2-2; 9 bases fit TRBD1. Germline values: CDR1 SGHDN, CDR2 FVKESK. The CDR3 consists of 19 residues. V lost 4 bases and J lost 2; bases outside the gene matches: 14. CDR3 DNA: TGTGCCAGCAGCCCCGGGACAGGGATACGACCCCTTAACACCGGGGAGCTGTTTTTT. Translation gives CASSPGTGIRPLNTGELFF.

This clone has a single count. A read error may explain this, as a much larger clone is one base away. This sample also contains other DNA sequences that code for the same CDR3. V is TRBV9 and J is TRBJ2-3, with D unresolved. Germline-derived CDR1 and CDR2 are SGDLS and YYNGEE. The CDR3 spans 13 residues. V was cut by 0 bases and J by 4 bases, with 6 bases left in between. The CDR3 sequence: CASSVGLADTQYF. The CDR3 DNA is TGTGCCAGCAGCGTAGGGCTAGCAGATACGCAGTATTTT.